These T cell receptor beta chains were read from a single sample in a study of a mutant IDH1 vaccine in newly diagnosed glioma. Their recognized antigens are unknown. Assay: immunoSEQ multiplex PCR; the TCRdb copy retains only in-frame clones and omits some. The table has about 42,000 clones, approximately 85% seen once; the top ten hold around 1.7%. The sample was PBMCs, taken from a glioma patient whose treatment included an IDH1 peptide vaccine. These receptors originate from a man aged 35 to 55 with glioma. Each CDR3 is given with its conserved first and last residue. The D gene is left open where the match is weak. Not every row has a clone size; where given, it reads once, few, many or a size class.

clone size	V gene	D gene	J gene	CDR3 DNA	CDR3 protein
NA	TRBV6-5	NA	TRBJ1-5	TGTGCCAGCAGTTACTCGAGCTCTAGCAATCAGCCCCAGCATTTT	CASSYSSSSNQPQHF
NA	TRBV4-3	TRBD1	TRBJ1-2	TGCGCCAGCAGCCACGGACAGGGGGCGGTTGGCTACACCTTC	CASSHGQGAVGYTF
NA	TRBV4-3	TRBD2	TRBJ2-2	TGCGCCAGCAGCCGCAGACGGGGGGACGCCGGGGAGCTGTTTTTT	CASSRRRGDAGELFF
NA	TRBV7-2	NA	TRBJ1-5	TGTGCCAGCAGCTTATCCGGCGGAGGGTTAAGCCCCCAGCATTTT	CASSLSGGGLSPQHF
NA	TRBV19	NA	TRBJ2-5	TGTGCCAGTAGTATACGGCCCCGGGAAGGGGGAGAGACCCAGTACTTC	CASSIRPREGGETQYF
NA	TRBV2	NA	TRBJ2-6	TGTGCCAGCGGGCAGGCGAGCTCTGGGGCCAACGTCCTGACTTTC	CASGQASSGANVLTF
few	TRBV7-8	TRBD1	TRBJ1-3	TGTGCCAGCAGCTTTGACAGGGACCCTGGAAACACCATATATTTT	CASSFDRDPGNTIYF
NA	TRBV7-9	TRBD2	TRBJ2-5	TGTGCCAGCAGCTTATGGGTACGGGAGGGAGGAGAGACCCAGTACTTC	CASSLWVREGGETQYF
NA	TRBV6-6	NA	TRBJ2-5	TGTGCCAGCAGGAGACTAAACCAAGAGACCCAGTACTTC	CASRRLNQETQYF
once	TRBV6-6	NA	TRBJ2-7	TGTGCCAGCAGGTCCAGGACCGCCTACGAGCAGTACTTC	CASRSRTAYEQYF
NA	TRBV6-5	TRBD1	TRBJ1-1	TGTGCCAGCAGCCCATTGGGACAGAGTTACACTGAAGCTTTCTTT	CASSPLGQSYTEAFF
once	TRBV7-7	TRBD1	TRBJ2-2	TGTGCCAGCAGCTGGGACAGGGAGAACACCGGGGAGCTGTTTTTT	CASSWDRENTGELFF
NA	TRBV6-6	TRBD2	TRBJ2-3	TGTGCCAGCAGTGCGAGCGGGAGTGGGGCAGATACGCAGTATTTT	CASSASGSGADTQYF
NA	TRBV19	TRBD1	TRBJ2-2	TGTGCCAGTTCCACCGGGACAGCGAACACCGGGGAGCTGTTTTTT	CASSTGTANTGELFF
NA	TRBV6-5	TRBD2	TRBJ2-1	TGTGCCAGCAGGACTAGCGGCTACAATGAGCAGTTCTTC	CASRTSGYNEQFF
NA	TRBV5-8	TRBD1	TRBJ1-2	TGTGCCAGCAGCAAGGACAGGATAAACTATGGCTACACCTTC	CASSKDRINYGYTF
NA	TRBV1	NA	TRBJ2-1	TGCACCAAGTCCCCGGGACCTATAGGAAATGAGCAGTTCTTC	CTKSPGPIGNEQFF
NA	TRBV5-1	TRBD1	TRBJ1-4	TGCGCCAGCAGCTCCGGACAGGGGCGAGAAAAACTGTTTTTT	CASSSGQGREKLFF
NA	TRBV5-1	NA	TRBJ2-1	TGCGCCAGCAGCCTGCCACGCCCCTCGGGCTCCTACAATGAGCAGTTCTTC	CASSLPRPSGSYNEQFF
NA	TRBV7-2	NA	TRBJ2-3	TGTGCCAGCAGCTCGACCGGAGCTGGAGATACGCAGTATTTT	CASSSTGAGDTQYF
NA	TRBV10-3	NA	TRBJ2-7	TGTGCCATCAGTGAAGACTACGAGCAGTACTTC	CAISEDYEQYF
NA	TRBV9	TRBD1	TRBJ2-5	TGTGCCAGCAGCTCGTCGGGACAGGGGTACGAGACCCAGTACTTC	CASSSSGQGYETQYF
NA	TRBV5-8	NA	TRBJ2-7	TGTGCCAGCAGCCGCGCGGGATACGAGCAGTACTTC	CASSRAGYEQYF
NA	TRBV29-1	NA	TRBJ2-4	TGCAGCGTATTATTGTTAGCCAAAAACATTCAGTACTTC	CSVLLLAKNIQYF
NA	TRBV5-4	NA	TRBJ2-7	TGTGCCAGCAGCTTGGACGTCTGGGGGCAGAGCGAGCAGTACTTC	CASSLDVWGQSEQYF
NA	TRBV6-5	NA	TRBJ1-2	TGTGCCAGCAGTTCTTTATCAACAGGGACATATGGCTACACCTTC	CASSSLSTGTYGYTF